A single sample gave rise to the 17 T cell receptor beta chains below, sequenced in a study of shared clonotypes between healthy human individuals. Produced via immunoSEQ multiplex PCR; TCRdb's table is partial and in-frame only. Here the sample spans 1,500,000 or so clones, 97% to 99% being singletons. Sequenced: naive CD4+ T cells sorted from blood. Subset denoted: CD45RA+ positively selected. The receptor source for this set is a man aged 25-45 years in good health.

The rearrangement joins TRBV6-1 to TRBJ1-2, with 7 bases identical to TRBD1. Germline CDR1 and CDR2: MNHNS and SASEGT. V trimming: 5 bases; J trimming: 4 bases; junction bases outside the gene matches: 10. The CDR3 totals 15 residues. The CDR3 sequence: CASSRLQGGRYGYTF. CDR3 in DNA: TGTGCCAGCAGTCGGCTCCAGGGGGGTCGCTATGGCTACACCTTC.

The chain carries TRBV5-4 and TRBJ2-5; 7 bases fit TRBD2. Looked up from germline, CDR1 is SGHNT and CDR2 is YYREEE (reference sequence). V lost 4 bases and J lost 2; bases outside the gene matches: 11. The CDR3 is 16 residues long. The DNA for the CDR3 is TGTGCCAGCAGCCCTCCTCCCCCAGCGGGACAAGAGACCCAGTACTTC. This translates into CASSPPPPAGQETQYF.

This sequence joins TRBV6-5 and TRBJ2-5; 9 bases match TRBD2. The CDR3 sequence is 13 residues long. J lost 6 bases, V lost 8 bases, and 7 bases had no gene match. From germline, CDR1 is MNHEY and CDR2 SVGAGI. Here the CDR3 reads CASRPSGMQTQYF. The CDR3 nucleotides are TGTGCCAGCCGCCCTAGCGGGATGCAGACCCAGTACTTC.

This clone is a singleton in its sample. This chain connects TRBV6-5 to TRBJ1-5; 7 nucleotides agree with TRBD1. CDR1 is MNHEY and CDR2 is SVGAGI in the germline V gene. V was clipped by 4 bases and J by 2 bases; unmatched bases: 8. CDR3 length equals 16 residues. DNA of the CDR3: TGTGCCAGCAGTTCCTCCCGACAGGGCCGCAATCAGCCCCAGCATTTT. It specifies CASSSSRQGRNQPQHF.

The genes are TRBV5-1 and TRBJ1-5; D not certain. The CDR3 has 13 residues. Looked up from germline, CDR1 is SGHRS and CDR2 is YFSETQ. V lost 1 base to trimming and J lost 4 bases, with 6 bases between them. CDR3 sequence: CASSLRENQPQHF. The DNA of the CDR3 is TGCGCCAGCAGCTTGAGAGAGAATCAGCCCCAGCATTTT.

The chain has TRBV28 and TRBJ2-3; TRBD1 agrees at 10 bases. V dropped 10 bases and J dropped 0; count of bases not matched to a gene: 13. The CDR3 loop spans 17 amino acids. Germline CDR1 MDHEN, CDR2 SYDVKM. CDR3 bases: TGTGCCACCGACGCCGGGACAGGGGCCTCTAGCACAGATACGCAGTATTTT. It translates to CATDAGTGASSTDTQYF.

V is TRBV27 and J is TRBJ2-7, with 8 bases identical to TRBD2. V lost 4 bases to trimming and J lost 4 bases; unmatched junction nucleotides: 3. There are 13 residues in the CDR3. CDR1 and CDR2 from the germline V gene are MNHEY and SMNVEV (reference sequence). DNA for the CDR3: TGTGCCAGCAGTTCACCGGGGGGGTACGAGCAGTACTTC. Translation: CASSSPGGYEQYF.

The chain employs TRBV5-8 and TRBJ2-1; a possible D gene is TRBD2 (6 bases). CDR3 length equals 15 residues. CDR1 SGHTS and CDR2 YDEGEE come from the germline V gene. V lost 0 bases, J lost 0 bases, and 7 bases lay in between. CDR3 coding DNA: TGTGCCAGCAGCTTGGTTAGCGGCTCCTACAATGAGCAGTTCTTC. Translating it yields CASSLVSGSYNEQFF.

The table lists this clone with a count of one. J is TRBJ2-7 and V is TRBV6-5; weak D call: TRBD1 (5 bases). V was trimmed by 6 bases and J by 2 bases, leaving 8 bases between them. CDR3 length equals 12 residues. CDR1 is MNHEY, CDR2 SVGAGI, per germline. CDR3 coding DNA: TGTGCCAGCAGGGCAGGGCCCTACGAGCAGTACTTC. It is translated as CASRAGPYEQYF.

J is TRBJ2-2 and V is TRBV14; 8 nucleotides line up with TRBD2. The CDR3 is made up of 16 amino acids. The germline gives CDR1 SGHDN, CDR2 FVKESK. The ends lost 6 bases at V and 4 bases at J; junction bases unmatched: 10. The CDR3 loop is CASRLAGTVRTGELFF. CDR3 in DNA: TGTGCCAGCAGGCTAGCGGGTACGGTGCGCACCGGGGAGCTGTTTTTT.

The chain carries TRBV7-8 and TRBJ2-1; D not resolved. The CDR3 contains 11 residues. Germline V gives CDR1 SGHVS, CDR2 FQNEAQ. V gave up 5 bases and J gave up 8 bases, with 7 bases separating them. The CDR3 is CASSVKDEQFF. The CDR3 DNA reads TGTGCCAGCAGCGTAAAGGATGAGCAGTTCTTC.

The CDR3 reads CASSQRTGHTDTQYF. For the CDR3, the DNA is TGTGCCAGCAGCCAACGGACAGGGCACACAGATACGCAGTATTTT. The V and J genes are TRBV14 and TRBJ2-3, with 8 bases identical to TRBD1. The CDR3 is made up of 15 amino acids. V dropped 2 bases and J dropped 2; count of bases not matched to a gene: 3. Germline CDR1 SGHDN, CDR2 FVKESK.

The CDR3 DNA sequence: TGTGCCAGCAGACCGGGACTAGCGGGAGTTTGGAATGAGCAGTTCTTC. It specifies CASRPGLAGVWNEQFF. The chain uses TRBV5-6 and TRBJ2-1; 14 nucleotides align to TRBD2. V gave up 5 bases and J gave up 7 bases; unmatched junction bases: 8. The CDR3 totals 16 residues. CDR1 and CDR2 from the germline V gene are SGHDT and YYEEEE.

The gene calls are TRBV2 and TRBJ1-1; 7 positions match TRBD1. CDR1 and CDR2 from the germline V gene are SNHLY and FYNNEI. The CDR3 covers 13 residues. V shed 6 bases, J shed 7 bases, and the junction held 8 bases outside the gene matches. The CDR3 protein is CASSKEGAFEAFF. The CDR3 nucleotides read TGTGCCAGCAGCAAGGAGGGGGCCTTTGAAGCTTTCTTT.

The DNA of the CDR3 is TGTGCCAGCAGTTTAGGGGCGGGAAGATCCTACGAGCAGTACTTC. As protein: CASSLGAGRSYEQYF. This chain connects TRBV28 to TRBJ2-7; TRBD2 is a possible D gene (6 bases). V lost 2 bases, J lost 1 base, and 12 bases lay in between. This CDR3 contains 15 residues. Germline V gene sequence: CDR1 MDHEN, CDR2 SYDVKM.

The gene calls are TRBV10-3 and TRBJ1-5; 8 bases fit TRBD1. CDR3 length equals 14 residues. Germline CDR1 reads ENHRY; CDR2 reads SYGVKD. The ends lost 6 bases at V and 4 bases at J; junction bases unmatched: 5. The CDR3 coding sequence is TGTGCCATCAGCTTGGACAGGGTTAATCAGCCCCAGCATTTT. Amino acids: CAISLDRVNQPQHF.

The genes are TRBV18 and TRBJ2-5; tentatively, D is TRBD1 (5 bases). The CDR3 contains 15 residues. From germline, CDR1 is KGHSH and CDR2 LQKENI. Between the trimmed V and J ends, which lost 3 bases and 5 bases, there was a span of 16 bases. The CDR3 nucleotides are TGTGCCAGCTCACCCCCAGGGAAAATTTGGGAGACCCAGTACTTC. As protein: CASSPPGKIWETQYF.